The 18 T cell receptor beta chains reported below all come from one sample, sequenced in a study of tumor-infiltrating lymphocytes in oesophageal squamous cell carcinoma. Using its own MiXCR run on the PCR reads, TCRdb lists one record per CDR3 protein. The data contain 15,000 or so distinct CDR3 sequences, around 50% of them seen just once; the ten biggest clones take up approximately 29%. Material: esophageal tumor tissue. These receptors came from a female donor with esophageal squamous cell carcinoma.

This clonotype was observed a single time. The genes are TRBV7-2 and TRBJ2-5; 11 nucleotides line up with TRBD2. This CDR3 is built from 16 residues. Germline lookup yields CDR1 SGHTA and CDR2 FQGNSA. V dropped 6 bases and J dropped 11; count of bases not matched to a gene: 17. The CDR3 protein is CASRFSSGRPNNEQYF. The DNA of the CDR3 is TGTGCCAGCAGGTTCTCTAGCGGGAGGCCGAACAATGAGCAGTACTTC.

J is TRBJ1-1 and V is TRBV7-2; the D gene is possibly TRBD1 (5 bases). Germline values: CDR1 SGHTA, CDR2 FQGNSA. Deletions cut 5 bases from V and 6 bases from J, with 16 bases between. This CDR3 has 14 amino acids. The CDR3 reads CASSRGGSGAEAFF. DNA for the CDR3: TGTGCCAGCAGCCGAGGAGGGTCGGGGGCTGAAGCTTTCTTT.

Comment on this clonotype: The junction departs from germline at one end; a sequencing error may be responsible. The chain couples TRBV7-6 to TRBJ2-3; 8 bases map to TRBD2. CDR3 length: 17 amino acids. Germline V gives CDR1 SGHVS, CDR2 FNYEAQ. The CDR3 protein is CASSLARLAGWQPERFF. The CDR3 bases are TGTGCCAGCAGCTTAGCGCGGTTAGCGGGATGGCAACCGGAGCGGTTCTTC.

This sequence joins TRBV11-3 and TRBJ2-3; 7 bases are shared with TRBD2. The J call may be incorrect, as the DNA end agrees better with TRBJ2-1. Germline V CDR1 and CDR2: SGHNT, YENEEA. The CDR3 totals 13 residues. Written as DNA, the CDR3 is TGTGCCAGCAGCTTACGGGGGGTCAATGAGCAGTTCTTC. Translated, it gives CASSLRGVNEQFF.

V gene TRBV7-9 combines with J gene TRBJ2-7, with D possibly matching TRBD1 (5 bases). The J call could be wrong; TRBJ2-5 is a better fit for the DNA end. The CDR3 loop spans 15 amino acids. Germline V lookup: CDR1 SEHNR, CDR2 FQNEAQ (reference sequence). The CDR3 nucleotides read TGTGCCAGCAGCCTTACAGGTATCGGGCAAGAGACCCAGTACTTC. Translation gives CASSLTGIGQETQYF.

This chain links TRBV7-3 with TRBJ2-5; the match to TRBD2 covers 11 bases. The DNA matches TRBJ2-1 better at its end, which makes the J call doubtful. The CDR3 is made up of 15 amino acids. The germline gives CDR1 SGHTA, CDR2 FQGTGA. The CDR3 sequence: CASSSGTSGVNEQFF. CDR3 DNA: TGTGCCAGCAGCTCCGGGACTAGCGGCGTCAATGAGCAGTTCTTC.

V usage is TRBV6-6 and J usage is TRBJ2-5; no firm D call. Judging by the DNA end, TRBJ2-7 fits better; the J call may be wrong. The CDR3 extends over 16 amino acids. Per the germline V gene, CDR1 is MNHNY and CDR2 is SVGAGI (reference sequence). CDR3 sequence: CASSYNGHTLTYEQYF. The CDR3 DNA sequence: TGTGCCAGCAGTTACAACGGGCACACCTTAACCTACGAGCAGTACTTC.

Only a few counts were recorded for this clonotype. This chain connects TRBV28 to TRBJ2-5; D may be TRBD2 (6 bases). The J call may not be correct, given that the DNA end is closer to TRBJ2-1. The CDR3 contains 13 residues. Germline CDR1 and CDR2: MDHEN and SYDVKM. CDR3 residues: CATEGRRRNEQFF. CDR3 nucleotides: TGTGCCACGGAGGGGCGGAGGAGGAATGAGCAGTTCTTC.

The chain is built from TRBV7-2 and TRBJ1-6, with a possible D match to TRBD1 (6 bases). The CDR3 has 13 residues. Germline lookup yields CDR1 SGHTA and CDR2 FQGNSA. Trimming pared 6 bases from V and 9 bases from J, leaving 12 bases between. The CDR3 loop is CASSPGARSPLHF. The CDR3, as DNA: TGTGCCAGCAGTCCAGGGGCACGTTCACCCCTCCACTTT. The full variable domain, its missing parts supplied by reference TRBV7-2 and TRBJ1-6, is GAGVSQSPSNKVTEKGKDVELRCDPISGHTALYWYRQSLGQGLEFLIYFQGNSAPDKSGLPSDRFSAERTGGSVSTLTIQRTQQEDSAVYLCASSPGARSPLHFGNGTRLTVT.

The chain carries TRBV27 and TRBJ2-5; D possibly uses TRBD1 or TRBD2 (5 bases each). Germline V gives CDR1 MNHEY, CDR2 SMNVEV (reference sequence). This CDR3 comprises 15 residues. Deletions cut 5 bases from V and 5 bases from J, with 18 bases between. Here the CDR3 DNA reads TGTGCCAGCAGTCCCAATGGGGGAGTACCTGAGACCCAGTACTTC. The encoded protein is CASSPNGGVPETQYF.

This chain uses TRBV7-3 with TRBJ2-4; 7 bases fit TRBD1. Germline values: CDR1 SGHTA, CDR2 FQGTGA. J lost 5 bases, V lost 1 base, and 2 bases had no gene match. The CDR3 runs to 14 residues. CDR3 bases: TGTGCCAGCAGCTTAAGAGGGACAGAAAACATTCAGTACTTC. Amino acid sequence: CASSLRGTENIQYF.

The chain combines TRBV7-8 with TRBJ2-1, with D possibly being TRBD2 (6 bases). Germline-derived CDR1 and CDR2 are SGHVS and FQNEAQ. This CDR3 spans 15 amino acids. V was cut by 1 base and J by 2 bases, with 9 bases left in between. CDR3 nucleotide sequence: TGTGCCAGCAGCTTAGTGACTAGTCCCTACAATGAGCAGTTCTTC. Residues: CASSLVTSPYNEQFF.

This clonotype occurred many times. The CDR3 coding sequence is TGTGCCAGCAGCTGGGGAGGGAGCCGGGATCAGCCCCAGCATTTT. It is translated as CASSWGGSRDQPQHF. V gene TRBV28 combines with J gene TRBJ1-5; no clear D. Germline lookup yields CDR1 MDHEN and CDR2 SYDVKM. The CDR3 runs to 15 residues. V lost 6 bases, J lost 5 bases, and 17 bases lay in between.

The CDR3 spells CATSEPDRGLYNEQYF. The CDR3 coding sequence is TGTGCCACCAGTGAACCGGACAGGGGCCTCTACAATGAGCAGTACTTC. The chain has TRBV24-1 and TRBJ2-5; TRBD1 matches at 9 bases. CDR1 is KGHDR, CDR2 SFDVKD, per germline. This CDR3 is 16 amino acids long. After removal of 4 bases from V and 11 bases from J, the junction contained 16 bases not matched to a gene.

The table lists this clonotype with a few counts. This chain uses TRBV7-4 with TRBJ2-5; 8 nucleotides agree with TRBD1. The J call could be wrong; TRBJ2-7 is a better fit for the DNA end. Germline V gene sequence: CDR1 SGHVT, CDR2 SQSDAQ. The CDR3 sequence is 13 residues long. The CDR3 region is CASSGQGTAEQYF. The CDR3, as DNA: TGTGCCAGCAGCGGACAGGGTACTGCCGAGCAGTACTTC.

Written as DNA, the CDR3 is TGTGCCAGCAGCTTAGCCACTAGCATAAATGAGCAGTACTTC. It encodes CASSLATSINEQYF. J is TRBJ2-5 and V is TRBV7-3; weak D call: TRBD2 (6 bases). The CDR3 extends over 14 amino acids. Germline V gene sequence: CDR1 SGHTA, CDR2 FQGTGA. V was clipped by 2 bases and J by 11 bases, with 18 bases between them.

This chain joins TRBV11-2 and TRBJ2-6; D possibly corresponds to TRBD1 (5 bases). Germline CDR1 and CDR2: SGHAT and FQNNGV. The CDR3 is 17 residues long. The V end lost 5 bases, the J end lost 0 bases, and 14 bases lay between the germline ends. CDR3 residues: CASSPPTAYSGANVLTF. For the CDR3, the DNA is TGTGCCAGCAGCCCCCCGACAGCCTACTCTGGGGCCAACGTCCTGACTTTC.

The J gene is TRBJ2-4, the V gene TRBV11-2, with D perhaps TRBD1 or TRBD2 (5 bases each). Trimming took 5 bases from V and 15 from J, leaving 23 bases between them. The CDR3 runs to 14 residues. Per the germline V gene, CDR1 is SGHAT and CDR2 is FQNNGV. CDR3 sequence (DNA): TGTGCCAGCAGCGTGCAGGGTTACACCGGGGAGCTGTACTTC. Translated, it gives CASSVQGYTGELYF.